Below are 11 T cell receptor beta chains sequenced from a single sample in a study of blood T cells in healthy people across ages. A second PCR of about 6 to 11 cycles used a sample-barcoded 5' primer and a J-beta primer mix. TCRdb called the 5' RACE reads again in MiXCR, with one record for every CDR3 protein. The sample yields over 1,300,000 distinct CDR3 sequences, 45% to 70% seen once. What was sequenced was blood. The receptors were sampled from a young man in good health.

The CDR3 here is CASTERDVATQYF. CDR3 DNA: TGTGCCAGCACCGAGCGGGACGTTGCTACGCAGTATTTT. The J gene is TRBJ2-3, the V gene TRBV3-1, with TRBD2 matching 7 bases. V lost 7 bases and J lost 8; bases outside the gene matches: 9. From germline, CDR1 is LGHDT and CDR2 YNNKEL (reference sequence). The length of the CDR3 is 13 residues.

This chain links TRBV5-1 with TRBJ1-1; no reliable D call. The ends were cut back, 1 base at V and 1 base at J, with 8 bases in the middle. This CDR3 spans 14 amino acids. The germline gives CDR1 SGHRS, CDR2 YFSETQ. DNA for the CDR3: TGCGCCAGCAGCTTGATGAGCTCGAACACTGAAGCTTTCTTT. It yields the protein CASSLMSSNTEAFF.

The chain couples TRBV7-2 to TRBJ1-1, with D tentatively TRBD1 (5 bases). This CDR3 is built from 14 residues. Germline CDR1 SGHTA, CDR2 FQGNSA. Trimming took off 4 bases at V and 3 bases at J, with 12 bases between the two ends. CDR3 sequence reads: CASSWGGGDTEAFF. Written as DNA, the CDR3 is TGTGCCAGCAGCTGGGGGGGTGGAGACACTGAAGCTTTCTTT.

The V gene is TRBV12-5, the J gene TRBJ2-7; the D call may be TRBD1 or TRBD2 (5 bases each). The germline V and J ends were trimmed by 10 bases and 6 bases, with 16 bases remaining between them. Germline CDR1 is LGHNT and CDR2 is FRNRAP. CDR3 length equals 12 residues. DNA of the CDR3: TGTGCTACCGGGACGTTTAAGGGCGAGCAGTACTTC. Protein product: CATGTFKGEQYF.

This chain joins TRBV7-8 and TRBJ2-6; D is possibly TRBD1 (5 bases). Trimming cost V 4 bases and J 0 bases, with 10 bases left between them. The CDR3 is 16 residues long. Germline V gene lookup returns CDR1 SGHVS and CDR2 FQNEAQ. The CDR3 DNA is TGTGCCAGCAGCTCCGGACAACTCTCTGGGGCCAACGTCCTGACTTTC. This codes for CASSSGQLSGANVLTF.

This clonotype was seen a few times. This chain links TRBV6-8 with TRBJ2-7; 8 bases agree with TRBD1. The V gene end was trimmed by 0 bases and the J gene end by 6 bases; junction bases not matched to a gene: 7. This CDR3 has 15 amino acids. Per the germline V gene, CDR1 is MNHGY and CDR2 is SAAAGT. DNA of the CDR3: TGTGCCAGCAGTTACTCGACAGGGGTTAACTCCGAGCAGTACTTC. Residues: CASSYSTGVNSEQYF.

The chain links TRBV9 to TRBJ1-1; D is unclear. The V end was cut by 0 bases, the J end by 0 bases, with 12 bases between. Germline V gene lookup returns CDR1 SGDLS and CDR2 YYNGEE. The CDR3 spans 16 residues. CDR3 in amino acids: CASSVDGLAMNTEAFF. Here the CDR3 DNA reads TGTGCCAGCAGCGTAGACGGTTTGGCTATGAACACTGAAGCTTTCTTT. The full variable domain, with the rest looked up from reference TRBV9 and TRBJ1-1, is DSGVTQTPKHLITATGQRVTLRCSPRSGDLSVYWYQQSLDQGLQFLIQYYNGEERAKGNILERFSAQQFPDLHSELNLSSLELGDSALYFCASSVDGLAMNTEAFFGQGTRLTVV.

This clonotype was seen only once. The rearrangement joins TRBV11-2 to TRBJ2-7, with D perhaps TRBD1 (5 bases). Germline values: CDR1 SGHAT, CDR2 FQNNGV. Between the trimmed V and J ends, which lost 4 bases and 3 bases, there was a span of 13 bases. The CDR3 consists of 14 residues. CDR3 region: CASSSVMGHYEQYF. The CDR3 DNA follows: TGTGCCAGCAGCTCGGTGATGGGGCACTACGAGCAGTACTTC.

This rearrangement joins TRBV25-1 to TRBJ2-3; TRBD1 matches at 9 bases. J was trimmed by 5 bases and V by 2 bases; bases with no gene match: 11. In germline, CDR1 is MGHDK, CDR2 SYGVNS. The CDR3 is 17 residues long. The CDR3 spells CASSEARDRVRGDTQYF. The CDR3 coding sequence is TGTGCCAGCAGTGAAGCCCGGGACAGGGTACGGGGAGATACGCAGTATTTT.

The DNA of the CDR3 is TGCGCCAGCAGCAGAGCAGGGGGATACACAGATACGCAGTATTTT. It translates to CASSRAGGYTDTQYF. The chain couples TRBV5-1 to TRBJ2-3; 7 bases fit TRBD1. J was trimmed by 2 bases and V by 4 bases; bases with no gene match: 7. CDR3 size: 15 residues. Germline assignment: CDR1 SGHRS and CDR2 YFSETQ.

This CDR3 is CSVDRGSNNEQFF. In DNA form, the CDR3 reads TGCAGCGTTGACAGGGGTAGTAACAATGAGCAGTTCTTC. The rearrangement uses TRBV29-1 and TRBJ2-1, with D perhaps matching TRBD1 (6 bases). Germline CDR1 reads SQVTM; CDR2 reads ANQGSEA. Trimming removed 3 bases from V and 5 bases from J, with 11 bases in between. This CDR3 has 13 amino acids.